These 32 T cell receptor beta chains originate from one sample sequenced in a study of blood T cells in healthy people across ages. Combining a sample-barcoded 5' primer with a J-beta primer mix, a second PCR ran for roughly 6 to 12 cycles. TCRdb called the 5' RACE reads again in MiXCR, with one record for every CDR3 protein. The sample records more than 800,000 distinct CDR3 sequences, around 43% being singletons. Sequencing input: blood. The receptors here all came from a woman aged 60 to 75 in good health.

CDR3 coding DNA: TGCGCCAGCAGCCAAGTTTTAAAGCGGGAGGGACCAACAGATACGCAGTATTTT. It codes for CASSQVLKREGPTDTQYF. The chain couples TRBV4-1 to TRBJ2-3; TRBD2 matches at 10 bases. With V trimmed by 1 base and J by 3 bases, 10 bases remained unmatched. The CDR3 totals 18 residues. Germline-derived CDR1 and CDR2 are MGHRA and YSYEKL.

V gene TRBV28 combines with J gene TRBJ2-3; D unresolved. The CDR3 loop spans 14 amino acids. Germline V CDR1 and CDR2: MDHEN, SYDVKM. Trimming removed 7 bases at V and 2 bases at J, with 13 bases between. CDR3 DNA sequence: TGTGCCAGCACCACTCTGGGAACCACAGATACGCAGTATTTT. Translated, it gives CASTTLGTTDTQYF.

This clonotype appeared a few times. The CDR3 reads CASSLAGPDGYTF. CDR3 coding DNA: TGTGCCAGCAGTTTAGCAGGTCCTGATGGCTACACCTTC. The chain has TRBV12-3 or TRBV12-4 and TRBJ1-2, with D uncertain. The CDR3 loop spans 13 amino acids. V was shortened by 0 bases and J by 6 bases, with 8 bases between the two germline ends.

The DNA of the CDR3 is TGTGCCAGCACGGGTCAACAGGCAGGGGGAAATGGCTACACCTTC. Protein sequence: CASTGQQAGGNGYTF. This chain connects TRBV28 to TRBJ1-2; TRBD1 aligns across 7 bases. V lost 7 bases, J lost 6 bases, and 14 bases stayed unmatched. Germline loops: CDR1 MDHEN, CDR2 SYDVKM. CDR3 size: 15 residues.

The chain employs TRBV27 and TRBJ1-2, with D possibly being TRBD1 (6 bases). CDR3 size: 16 residues. From germline, CDR1 is MNHEY and CDR2 SMNVEV (reference sequence). Trimming removed 6 bases from V and 2 bases from J, with 19 bases in between. CDR3 protein: CASSRVVSGHNYGYTF. In DNA form, the CDR3 reads TGTGCCAGCAGCCGGGTGGTGTCGGGACACAACTATGGCTACACCTTC.

This clonotype was seen only a few times. V is TRBV27 and J is TRBJ2-7; a weak D match, TRBD2 (5 bases). Trimming took 8 bases from V and 6 from J, leaving 17 bases between them. The CDR3 runs 13 residues. Germline CDR1 is MNHEY and CDR2 is SMNVEV (reference sequence). For the CDR3, the DNA is TGTGCCAGCTCTCTATGGAGAGGAGGCGAGCAGTACTTC. Translating it yields CASSLWRGGEQYF.

In DNA, the CDR3 is TGTGCCAGCAGTGGTACATCATTAGCGGGGCCCACAGATACGCAGTATTTT. Its translation is CASSGTSLAGPTDTQYF. The chain employs TRBV6-1 and TRBJ2-3; TRBD2 aligns across 8 bases. This CDR3 is built from 17 residues. Trimming at V came to 4 bases and at J to 2 bases, leaving 11 bases not matched to a gene. Germline lookup yields CDR1 MNHNS and CDR2 SASEGT.

The gene calls are TRBV20-1 and TRBJ2-7, with D perhaps assigned TRBD1 or TRBD2 (5 bases each). V lost 6 bases to trimming and J lost 5 bases, with 20 bases between them. This CDR3 has 14 residues. The germline gives CDR1 DFQATT, CDR2 SNEGSKA (reference sequence). CDR3 nucleotides: TGCAGTGCGCGACAGATTTCCTCCGGGAACGAGCAGTACTTC. This sequence encodes CSARQISSGNEQYF.

This clonotype occurred a few times. This sequence joins TRBV28 and TRBJ2-5, with D perhaps TRBD1 or TRBD2 (5 bases each). From germline, CDR1 is MDHEN and CDR2 SYDVKM. There are 19 residues in the CDR3. Trimming took 3 bases from V and 5 from J, leaving 28 bases between them. The CDR3 reads CASSFRQPGSGARGETQYF. CDR3 nucleotides: TGTGCCAGCAGTTTCCGTCAGCCAGGGAGCGGAGCTCGTGGGGAGACCCAGTACTTC.

This clonotype was recorded a few times. The V and J genes are TRBV9 and TRBJ2-5; 12 bases are shared with TRBD2. The CDR3 runs to 16 residues. V lost 0 bases to trimming and J lost 4 bases; unmatched junction nucleotides: 4. Looked up from germline, CDR1 is SGDLS and CDR2 is YYNGEE. The CDR3 protein is CASSVERGLAGETQYF. The CDR3 DNA reads as TGTGCCAGCAGCGTAGAACGGGGACTAGCGGGAGAGACCCAGTACTTC.

The rearrangement uses TRBV28 and TRBJ2-1, with D uncertain. Looked up from germline, CDR1 is MDHEN and CDR2 is SYDVKM. V shed 4 bases and J shed 4 bases, with 11 bases lying between them. This CDR3 has 14 amino acids. The CDR3 DNA is TGTGCCAGCAGTTCCCCGGCCCGTTACAATGAGCAGTTCTTC. Translating gives CASSSPARYNEQFF.

Of note for this clonotype: This may come from a read error, since a much larger clone is one base off. The V and J genes are TRBV29-1 and TRBJ2-7; D perhaps matches TRBD1 (6 bases). Germline CDR1 reads SQVTM; CDR2 reads ANQGSEA. The V end lost 1 base, the J end lost 7 bases, and 11 bases lay between the germline ends. This CDR3 has 12 residues. The CDR3 protein is CSVEATQGEQYF. The CDR3 DNA sequence: TGCAGCGTTGAAGCTACCCAGGGGGAGCAGTACTTC.

The chain links TRBV12-3 or TRBV12-4 to TRBJ2-7; TRBD2 might be the D (5 bases). CDR3 length: 14 amino acids. Trimming stripped 3 bases from V and 3 bases from J, with 12 bases between. The DNA for the CDR3 is TGTGCCAGCAGTTTTGGGTTAGCGCGCTACGAGCAGTACTTC. It encodes CASSFGLARYEQYF.

This clonotype was seen a handful of times. This rearrangement joins TRBV21-1 to TRBJ2-3; TRBD2, the D gene given by the table, was not confirmed from the DNA. TRBV21-1 is a known pseudogene. The CDR3 has 17 residues. This CDR3 reads CASTLTTSGGDTDTQYF. CDR3 sequence (DNA): TGTGCCAGCACCTTAACTACTAGCGGAGGAGACACAGATACGCAGTATTTT.

The chain combines TRBV10-3 with TRBJ2-3; tentatively, D is TRBD1 (6 bases). CDR1 is ENHRY, CDR2 SYGVKD, per germline. Trimming took 10 bases from V and 4 from J, leaving 18 bases between them. The CDR3 runs to 14 residues. The DNA of the CDR3 is TGTGCCACACTTTCCAGAGGACAGCCAGATACGCAGTATTTT. It is translated as CATLSRGQPDTQYF.

J is TRBJ2-5 and V is TRBV7-8, with 8 bases lining up with TRBD1. This CDR3 comprises 17 residues. V lost 6 bases to trimming and J lost 4 bases; unmatched junction nucleotides: 16. Per the germline V gene, CDR1 is SGHVS and CDR2 is FQNEAQ. The CDR3 region is CASRPLQGPGTGETQYF. The CDR3 nucleotides read TGTGCCAGCAGACCTCTGCAGGGGCCGGGGACAGGAGAGACCCAGTACTTC.

This chain joins TRBV6-5 and TRBJ1-2; D is unclear. The CDR3 extends over 14 amino acids. CDR1 is MNHEY and CDR2 is SVGAGI in the germline V gene. V lost 2 bases to trimming and J lost 2 bases, with 9 bases between them. This chain's CDR3 is CASSYSSGNYGYTF. CDR3 DNA: TGTGCCAGCAGTTACAGTTCCGGAAACTATGGCTACACCTTC.

This clonotype was picked up a small number of times. The chain uses TRBV10-3 and TRBJ2-3; D not certain. CDR1 is ENHRY, CDR2 SYGVKD, per germline. The CDR3 covers 14 residues. V was pared by 10 bases and J by 3 bases, with 17 bases between. CDR3 coding DNA: TGTGCCACCTTCAGACCGGGTCGGACAGATACGCAGTATTTT. This encodes CATFRPGRTDTQYF.

J is TRBJ1-4 and V is TRBV4-2; possible D gene TRBD1, 5 bases. Germline CDR1 reads LGHNA; CDR2 reads YNFKEQ. The CDR3 runs to 15 residues. V was shortened by 5 bases and J by 8 bases, with 18 bases between the two germline ends. CDR3 residues: CASSEPQGGREKLFF. The DNA for the CDR3 is TGTGCCAGCAGCGAACCGCAGGGCGGTCGAGAAAAACTGTTTTTT.

The rearrangement links TRBV4-2 to TRBJ2-1; no clear D. This CDR3 comprises 14 residues. V lost 1 base, J lost 5 bases, and 9 bases lay in between. Germline loops: CDR1 LGHNA, CDR2 YNFKEQ. This chain's CDR3 is CASSQAGPHNEQFF. The CDR3 region has the DNA TGTGCCAGCAGCCAAGCTGGGCCACACAATGAGCAGTTCTTC.

The rearrangement uses TRBV4-1 and TRBJ2-1; D remains unclear. Germline V lookup: CDR1 MGHRA, CDR2 YSYEKL. This CDR3 spans 12 amino acids. Trimming took 1 base from V and 7 from J, leaving 5 bases between them. The CDR3 here is CASSQVVNEQFF. The CDR3, as DNA: TGCGCCAGCAGCCAAGTGGTAAATGAGCAGTTCTTC.

This clonotype turned up a few times. The chain uses TRBV6-2 or TRBV6-3 and TRBJ2-5; 8 bases are shared with TRBD2. CDR3 length: 11 amino acids. Germline V lookup: CDR1 MNHEY, CDR2 SVGEGT. V gave up 5 bases and J gave up 13 bases; unmatched junction bases: 6. The DNA of the CDR3 is TGTGCCAGCAGTCACGGGACTAGGCTGTACTTC. It specifies CASSHGTRLYF.

The chain recombines TRBV10-3 with TRBJ1-2, with 8 bases lining up with TRBD1. The CDR3 runs 15 residues. CDR1 is ENHRY and CDR2 is SYGVKD in the germline V gene. V shed 0 bases, J shed 5 bases, and the junction held 5 bases outside the gene matches. For the CDR3, the DNA is TGTGCCATCAGTGAGTCGCAGGGGGCTCGGTATGGCTACACCTTC. The encoded protein is CAISESQGARYGYTF.

CDR3 in DNA: TGCGCCAGCAGATCGACTAGGGGGGGTGCAGATACGCAGTATTTT. Its translation is CASRSTRGGADTQYF. The chain joins TRBV5-1 to TRBJ2-3, with a tentative D call TRBD2 (7 bases). This CDR3 contains 15 residues. CDR1 is SGHRS, CDR2 YFSETQ, per germline. V was trimmed by 5 bases and J by 4 bases, leaving 17 bases between them.

The chain has TRBV5-1 and TRBJ2-7, with 12 bases matching TRBD2. The CDR3 is 16 residues long. Per the germline V gene, CDR1 is SGHRS and CDR2 is YFSETQ. Unmatched junction bases numbered 9, after V lost 4 bases and J lost 4 bases. The CDR3 sequence: CASSPTPSGRGYEQYF. The CDR3 nucleotides are TGCGCCAGCAGCCCTACCCCTAGCGGGAGGGGGTACGAGCAGTACTTC.

The chain links TRBV2 to TRBJ1-5; the D is unclear. The germline gives CDR1 SNHLY, CDR2 FYNNEI. This CDR3 region has 15 residues. Between the trimmed V and J ends, which lost 6 bases and 3 bases, there was a span of 15 bases. The CDR3 DNA reads TGTGCCAGCAGCAGGAGAGGACGGGTCAATCAGCCCCAGCATTTT. The encoded protein is CASSRRGRVNQPQHF. The full variable domain, its missing parts supplied by reference TRBV2 and TRBJ1-5, is EPEVTQTPSHQVTQMGQEVILRCVPISNHLYFYWYRQILGQKVEFLVSFYNNEISEKSEIFDDQFSVERPDGSNFTLKIRSTKLEDSAMYFCASSRRGRVNQPQHFGDGTRLSIL.

The table lists this clonotype with a few counts. V and J are TRBV12-3 or TRBV12-4 and TRBJ2-5; 8 bases match TRBD1. This CDR3 has 16 residues. V lost 3 bases to trimming and J lost 2 bases; unmatched junction nucleotides: 8. The CDR3 is CASSFMKGQGQETQYF. In DNA form, the CDR3 reads TGTGCCAGCAGTTTTATGAAAGGACAGGGACAAGAGACCCAGTACTTC.

J is TRBJ1-5 and V is TRBV20-1; no definite D call. The CDR3 is made up of 14 amino acids. V was cut by 4 bases and J by 0 bases, with 10 bases left in between. Per the germline V gene, CDR1 is DFQATT and CDR2 is SNEGSKA (reference sequence). CDR3 protein: CSAKRAVSNQPQHF. The CDR3 coding sequence is TGCAGTGCTAAGAGGGCCGTTAGCAATCAGCCCCAGCATTTT.

This chain joins TRBV5-6 and TRBJ2-6; TRBD2 is a possible D gene (6 bases). The germline V gene has CDR1 SGHDT and CDR2 YYEEEE. The V end was cut by 4 bases, the J end by 1 base, with 18 bases between. The CDR3 has 18 amino acids. The CDR3 spells CASSDPGRGLSGANVLTF. The DNA for the CDR3 is TGTGCCAGCAGCGATCCGGGACGGGGGTTGTCTGGGGCCAACGTCCTGACTTTC.

In its sample, this clonotype was seen a few times. CDR3 in amino acids: CASRLRGTDTQYF. The CDR3, as DNA: TGTGCCAGCAGGCTAAGGGGCACAGATACGCAGTATTTT. This chain connects TRBV6-6 to TRBJ2-3; the D is unclear. V was trimmed by 6 bases and J by 1 base, leaving 8 bases between them. The CDR3 consists of 13 residues. CDR1 is MNHNY, CDR2 SVGAGI, per germline (reference sequence).

The chain is built from TRBV27 and TRBJ2-1, with D possibly matching TRBD1 (6 bases). Trimming stripped 3 bases from V and 7 bases from J, with 16 bases between. Per the germline V gene, CDR1 is MNHEY and CDR2 is SMNVEV (reference sequence). CDR3 length: 15 residues. This CDR3 reads CASSLPTGSANEQFF. CDR3 in DNA: TGTGCCAGCAGTTTGCCCACAGGGTCGGCAAATGAGCAGTTCTTC.

This clonotype was seen a few times. The chain couples TRBV6-1 to TRBJ2-3; 10 positions match TRBD1. The germline gives CDR1 MNHNS, CDR2 SASEGT. The CDR3 has 14 residues. The trim removed 11 bases at V and 6 bases at J, leaving 11 bases unmatched. CDR3 DNA: TGTGCCTACGCCGACAGGGGGCTATTGGATACGCAGTATTTT. This codes for CAYADRGLLDTQYF.